A single sample is the source of the 32 T cell receptor beta chains below, sequenced in a study of regulatory T cells in long-lasting Graves disease. Time point indicated: newly diagnosed GD, antithyroid drugs for less than 3 months. PBMCs were the source of the RNA used for TCR sequencing. Libraries of TCR beta came from iRepertoire HTBI primers plus Arm-PCR of CDR3 regions. TCRdb processed the multiplex PCR reads anew with MiXCR; each CDR3 protein has one entry. The table records under 250,000 distinct CDR3 sequences, approximately 18% of them present only once. The sample was also linked to a second study, of T cells in Graves' hyperthyroidism and ophthalmopathy.

The sample consisted of peripheral blood mononuclear cells (PBMCs), taken at new diagnosis, from a patient treated with antithyroid drugs. Receptors were obtained from a woman aged 25 to 39 with Graves disease.

The rearrangement joins TRBV28 to TRBJ1-1; D possibly corresponds to TRBD1 (5 bases). The CDR3 sequence is 15 residues long. The V gene lost 4 bases and the J gene lost 6 bases, with 18 bases spanning the gap. The V gene's germline CDR1 is MDHEN and CDR2 SYDVKM. The CDR3, as DNA: TGTGCCAGCAGTTCATCGACTTCTCCCAGGGCTGAAGCTTTCTTT. This gives the protein CASSSSTSPRAEAFF.

This clonotype was recorded many times. The J gene is TRBJ2-2, the V gene TRBV7-9; possibly TRBD2 for D (6 bases). Trimming left V 5 bases short and J 9 bases short, with 16 bases between. The CDR3 is 14 residues long. The germline V gene has CDR1 SEHNR and CDR2 FQNEAQ (reference sequence). In DNA form, the CDR3 reads TGTGCCAGCAGCGGGGCGGAGGGGAACCGGGAGCTGTTTTTT. Amino acid sequence: CASSGAEGNRELFF.

This clonotype was observed many times. V usage is TRBV12-3 or TRBV12-4 and J usage is TRBJ1-2; possible D gene TRBD1, 5 bases. V lost 5 bases and J 2 bases, leaving 9 bases between the germline ends. The CDR3 runs to 13 residues. CDR3 region: CASSERTNYGYTF. CDR3 sequence (DNA): TGTGCCAGCAGTGAGAGGACAAACTATGGCTACACCTTC.

This clonotype has only a few counts. V is TRBV20-1 and J is TRBJ2-3, with 12 bases that match TRBD2. Looked up from germline, CDR1 is DFQATT and CDR2 is SNEGSKA (reference sequence). The CDR3 contains 15 residues. J lost 0 bases, V lost 6 bases, and 4 bases had no gene match. For the CDR3, the DNA is TGCAGTGCGCCACTAGCGGGGGGAAGCACAGATACGCAGTATTTT. Translation gives CSAPLAGGSTDTQYF.

At least ten counts were recorded for this clonotype. The chain joins TRBV28 to TRBJ2-3; no firm D call. This CDR3 has 12 amino acids. V gave up 8 bases and J gave up 9 bases, with 15 bases separating them. Germline V gene sequence: CDR1 MDHEN, CDR2 SYDVKM. The CDR3 bases are TGTGCCAGCTTCGCATCACCATTCACGCAGTATTTT. Translating gives CASFASPFTQYF.

This clonotype has a count of ten or more. This chain connects TRBV6-5 to TRBJ1-1; D is perhaps TRBD1 (6 bases). The CDR3 spans 14 residues. V lost 3 bases, J lost 3 bases, and 11 bases lay in between. Germline loops: CDR1 MNHEY, CDR2 SVGAGI. The CDR3 sequence: CASSYWDKDTEAFF. The CDR3 nucleotides read TGTGCCAGCAGTTATTGGGACAAAGACACTGAAGCTTTCTTT.

There are many counts of this clonotype. This chain uses TRBV27 with TRBJ1-6; D is uncertain. Germline values: CDR1 MNHEY, CDR2 SMNVEV (reference sequence). The CDR3 length is 18 residues. The V and J ends lost 2 bases and 7 bases respectively, with 21 bases between them. Written as DNA, the CDR3 is TGTGCCAGCAGTTTAATAGGGTTTCCTATCCTTCTAAATTCACCCCTCCACTTT. This encodes CASSLIGFPILLNSPLHF.

This clonotype was seen a handful of times. The CDR3 reads CASSPAAGGDEQFF. In DNA form, the CDR3 reads TGTGCCAGCAGCCCGGCCGCGGGGGGGGATGAGCAGTTCTTC. The chain uses TRBV5-4 and TRBJ2-1; the match to TRBD2 covers 9 bases. Trimming cost V 4 bases and J 8 bases; bases outside gene matches: 7. The CDR3 is 14 amino acids. Germline values: CDR1 SGHNT, CDR2 YYREEE (reference sequence).

In this sample, this clonotype turned up many times. This chain links TRBV7-9 with TRBJ1-1, with 8 bases matching TRBD1. The V gene end was trimmed by 6 bases and the J gene end by 5 bases; junction bases not matched to a gene: 11. The germline V gene has CDR1 SEHNR and CDR2 FQNEAQ (reference sequence). The CDR3 runs 15 residues. CDR3 in amino acids: CASRPSGQGTTEAFF. In DNA, the CDR3 is TGTGCCAGCAGACCCTCCGGACAGGGAACGACTGAAGCTTTCTTT. The entire variable domain, with the rest obtained from reference TRBV7-9 and TRBJ1-1, is as follows: DTGVSQNPRHKITKRGQNVTFRCDPISEHNRLYWYRQTLGQGPEFLTYFQNEAQLEKSRLLSDRFSAERPKGSFSTLEIQRTEQGDSAMYLCASRPSGQGTTEAFFGQGTRLTVV.

J is TRBJ1-5 and V is TRBV4-2; D unclear. Germline V gives CDR1 LGHNA, CDR2 YNFKEQ. Trimming removed 0 bases at V and 0 bases at J, with 6 bases between. The CDR3 length is 15 residues. CDR3 residues: CASSQDSGSNQPQHF. In DNA, the CDR3 is TGTGCCAGCAGCCAAGATTCGGGTAGCAATCAGCCCCAGCATTTT.

This clonotype occurred a few times. This clone may be a read error of a much larger clone one base away. J is TRBJ1-1 and V is TRBV6-5; D is ambiguous. The V end was cut by 1 base, the J end by 10 bases, with 7 bases between. The length of the CDR3 is 11 residues. Germline lookup yields CDR1 MNHEY and CDR2 SVGAGI. The DNA of the CDR3 is TGTGCCAGCAGTTACTTGGGTGGAGCTTTCTTT. This codes for CASSYLGGAFF.

This clonotype has at least ten counts. The V and J genes are TRBV6-2 or TRBV6-3 and TRBJ1-6; the D gene is possibly TRBD1 (5 bases). Trimming removed 11 bases from V and 0 bases from J, with 11 bases in between. CDR3 length equals 14 residues. Per germline, CDR1 MNHEY and CDR2 SVGEGT. The CDR3 nucleotides are TGTGCCGGGGGGGAGGCCTCCTATAATTCACCCCTCCACTTT. Protein: CAGGEASYNSPLHF.

This clonotype came up a few times. This chain links TRBV9 with TRBJ1-5; TRBD1 might be the D (5 bases). V was clipped by 0 bases and J by 3 bases, with 10 bases between them. Germline V gene sequence: CDR1 SGDLS, CDR2 YYNGEE. CDR3 size: 15 residues. The CDR3 coding sequence is TGTGCCAGCAGCGTAGAGGGGAGTGCCAATCAGCCCCAGCATTTT. This gives the protein CASSVEGSANQPQHF.

This clonotype was found many times. This sequence joins TRBV6-1 and TRBJ1-2; D is undetermined. This CDR3 is 14 amino acids long. The germline V gene has CDR1 MNHNS and CDR2 SASEGT. Trimming cost V 1 base and J 0 bases, with 6 bases left between them. The CDR3 nucleotides are TGTGCCAGCAGTGAAGGAGGGACTAACTATGGCTACACCTTC. This translates into CASSEGGTNYGYTF.

This clonotype was counted ten times or more. This chain connects TRBV27 to TRBJ1-2; 8 bases fit TRBD1. V trimming: 6 bases; J trimming: 4 bases; junction bases outside the gene matches: 10. The germline gives CDR1 MNHEY, CDR2 SMNVEV (reference sequence). The length of the CDR3 is 15 residues. CDR3 in amino acids: CASRNRGTAFYGYTF. The CDR3 coding sequence is TGTGCCAGCAGGAACAGGGGGACGGCTTTCTATGGCTACACCTTC.

This clonotype was picked up many times. The chain carries TRBV5-6 and TRBJ2-7; TRBD2 is a possible D gene (6 bases). Trimming stripped 2 bases from V and 6 bases from J, with 15 bases between. This CDR3 has 14 residues. Germline-derived CDR1 and CDR2 are SGHDT and YYEEEE. The CDR3 region is CASSFRAEGGEQYF. The CDR3 DNA reads as TGTGCCAGCAGCTTTCGGGCAGAGGGAGGCGAGCAGTACTTC.

The V gene is TRBV29-1, the J gene TRBJ2-3, with D possibly matching TRBD1 (6 bases). Germline V gives CDR1 SQVTM, CDR2 ANQGSEA. The CDR3 runs to 13 residues. Trimming removed 4 bases at V and 6 bases at J, with 14 bases between. The CDR3 bases are TGCAGCGTTGGGGCCCTGGGGGCGGATACGCAGTATTTT. Amino acids: CSVGALGADTQYF.

This clonotype was observed many times. The chain carries TRBV2 and TRBJ2-2; 9 bases are a match to TRBD2. This CDR3 region has 20 residues. V lost 4 bases to trimming and J lost 4 bases; unmatched junction nucleotides: 19. CDR1 SNHLY and CDR2 FYNNEI come from the germline V gene. CDR3 region: CASSGTSGIAGGPGTGELFF. For the CDR3, the DNA is TGTGCCAGCAGTGGGACGTCGGGGATCGCGGGAGGGCCGGGCACCGGGGAGCTGTTTTTT.

Many counts were recorded for this clonotype. The V call is TRBV11-2, the J call TRBJ1-1, with D hard to call. The CDR3 extends over 14 amino acids. Germline V gene data show CDR1 as SGHAT and CDR2 as FQNNGV. With 2 bases removed from V and 3 bases from J, the gap between germline ends came to 10 bases. The CDR3 region is CASSLFRSDTEAFF. In DNA form, the CDR3 reads TGTGCCAGCAGCTTATTCCGCTCCGACACTGAAGCTTTCTTT.

This clonotype was counted at least ten times. V usage is TRBV7-9 and J usage is TRBJ2-3; 11 bases map to TRBD2. Germline CDR1 and CDR2: SEHNR and FQNEAQ (reference sequence). Losses at the gene ends were 5 bases for V and 6 bases for J; bases not matched to a gene: 13. The CDR3 sequence is 17 residues long. The CDR3 spells CASSRRGGTSGLDTQYF. CDR3 in DNA: TGTGCCAGCAGCCGCAGAGGGGGGACTAGCGGCCTTGATACGCAGTATTTT. The variable domain in full, with the rest retrieved from reference TRBV7-9 and TRBJ2-3, is DTGVSQNPRHKITKRGQNVTFRCDPISEHNRLYWYRQTLGQGPEFLTYFQNEAQLEKSRLLSDRFSAERPKGSFSTLEIQRTEQGDSAMYLCASSRRGGTSGLDTQYFGPGTRLTVL.

At least ten counts were recorded for this clonotype. The chain uses TRBV6-5 and TRBJ2-2; D not resolved. CDR3 length: 17 residues. V gave up 0 bases and J gave up 2 bases, with 13 bases separating them. In germline, CDR1 is MNHEY, CDR2 SVGAGI. The CDR3 nucleotides are TGTGCCAGCAGTTACTCGAAGTGGCAGAAAAACACCGGGGAGCTGTTTTTT. It specifies CASSYSKWQKNTGELFF.

In this sample, this clonotype turned up many times. The rearrangement links TRBV5-1 to TRBJ2-3, with D maybe TRBD1 (6 bases). Trimming took off 4 bases at V and 4 bases at J, with 10 bases between the two ends. Germline assignment: CDR1 SGHRS and CDR2 YFSETQ. This CDR3 comprises 13 residues. The CDR3 DNA reads as TGCGCCAGCAGCCAGGGACATGCAGATACGCAGTATTTT. Translating gives CASSQGHADTQYF.

CDR3 DNA sequence: TGTGCCAGCAGCCAGGACATAACTGGAAACACCATATATTTT. This gives the protein CASSQDITGNTIYF. The chain recombines TRBV7-9 with TRBJ1-3; possibly TRBD1 for D (5 bases). V shed 5 bases and J shed 2 bases, with 10 bases lying between them. CDR1 is SEHNR and CDR2 is FQNEAQ in the germline V gene (reference sequence). This CDR3 has 14 residues.

The table lists this clonotype with a count of one. The junction departs from germline at one end; a sequencing error may be responsible. This chain connects TRBV5-5 to TRBJ2-7, with 10 bases lining up with TRBD2. This CDR3 is built from 15 residues. CDR1 SGHKS and CDR2 YYEKEE come from the germline V gene (reference sequence). The CDR3 sequence: CASSPRLAGLYEQHF. DNA for the CDR3: TGTGCCAGCAGCCCTCGACTAGCGGGTTTGTACGAGCAGCACTTC.

The V and J genes are TRBV12-3 or TRBV12-4 and TRBJ2-7; 11 bases agree with TRBD2. The CDR3 contains 15 residues. The V segment lost 5 bases and the J segment 4 bases; nucleotides outside the gene matches: 7. The CDR3 loop is CASSPRTSGRYEQYF. The CDR3 bases are TGTGCCAGCAGTCCCAGGACTAGCGGGCGTTACGAGCAGTACTTC.

The gene calls are TRBV5-8 and TRBJ1-6; D might be TRBD1 (6 bases). The CDR3 spans 15 residues. V lost 0 bases and J 7 bases, leaving 11 bases between the germline ends. The germline gives CDR1 SGHTS, CDR2 YDEGEE. CDR3 region: CASSLEGGRNSPLHF. CDR3 DNA: TGTGCCAGCAGCTTGGAGGGGGGGAGAAATTCACCCCTCCACTTT.

Only a few counts were recorded for this clonotype. The rearrangement links TRBV6-5 to TRBJ1-1; D not certain. V was trimmed by 4 bases and J by 1 base, leaving 7 bases between them. The CDR3 contains 13 residues. Germline V gene data show CDR1 as MNHEY and CDR2 as SVGAGI. The DNA for the CDR3 is TGTGCCAGCAGTTGCCTCGGGAACACTGAAGCTTTCTTT. Translating gives CASSCLGNTEAFF.

This clonotype appeared many times. The chain joins TRBV28 to TRBJ1-4, with a possible D match to TRBD1 (5 bases). Germline V gives CDR1 MDHEN, CDR2 SYDVKM. The V and J ends lost 6 bases and 10 bases respectively, with 18 bases between them. The CDR3 contains 14 residues. The CDR3 here is CASRIPLGVPKLFF. CDR3 DNA: TGTGCCAGCAGGATTCCCCTAGGGGTGCCAAAACTGTTTTTT.

The table lists this clonotype with many counts. This chain joins TRBV29-1 and TRBJ1-4; D unresolved. This CDR3 has 14 amino acids. V was cut by 6 bases and J by 2 bases, with 13 bases left in between. Germline CDR1 reads SQVTM; CDR2 reads ANQGSEA. CDR3: CSVQPRGTNEKLFF. In nucleotides, the CDR3 is TGCAGCGTCCAACCACGAGGTACTAATGAAAAACTGTTTTTT.

This clonotype occurred a few times. This chain joins TRBV19 and TRBJ1-2, with D maybe TRBD1 (6 bases). CDR1 LNHDA and CDR2 SQIVND come from the germline V gene (reference sequence). V lost 2 bases, J lost 2 bases, and 12 bases lay in between. The CDR3 has 15 residues. The CDR3 here is CASSIFPGANYGYTF. CDR3 sequence (DNA): TGTGCCAGTAGTATATTTCCAGGGGCGAACTATGGCTACACCTTC.

This clonotype was picked up many times. J is TRBJ2-2 and V is TRBV30, with TRBD1 identical over 9 bases. The CDR3 runs to 15 residues. CDR1 GTSNPN and CDR2 SVGIG come from the germline V gene (reference sequence). Unmatched junction bases numbered 13, after V lost 8 bases and J lost 6 bases. CDR3 residues: CARATGTGFPGELFF. CDR3 sequence (DNA): TGTGCCCGAGCGACCGGGACAGGGTTCCCCGGGGAGCTGTTTTTT.

The chain employs TRBV4-1 and TRBJ2-7, with 10 bases that match TRBD1. This CDR3 has 14 residues. Losses at the gene ends were 4 bases for V and 6 bases for J; bases not matched to a gene: 6. Germline CDR1 is MGHRA and CDR2 is YSYEKL. In DNA, the CDR3 is TGCGCCAGCAGCCGAGGACAGGGGGAAGGCGAGCAGTACTTC. Protein product: CASSRGQGEGEQYF.